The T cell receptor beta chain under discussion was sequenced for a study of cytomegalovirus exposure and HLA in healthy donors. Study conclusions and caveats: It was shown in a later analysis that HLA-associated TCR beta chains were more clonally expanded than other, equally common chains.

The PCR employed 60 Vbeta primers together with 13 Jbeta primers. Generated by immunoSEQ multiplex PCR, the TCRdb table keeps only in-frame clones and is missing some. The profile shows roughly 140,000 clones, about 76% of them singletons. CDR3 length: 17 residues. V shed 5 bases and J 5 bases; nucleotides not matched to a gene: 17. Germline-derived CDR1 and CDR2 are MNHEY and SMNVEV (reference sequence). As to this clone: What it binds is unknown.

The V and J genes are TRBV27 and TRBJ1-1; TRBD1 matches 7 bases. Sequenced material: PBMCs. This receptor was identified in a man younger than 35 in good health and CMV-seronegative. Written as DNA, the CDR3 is TGTGCCAGCAGTCTGTCCAACCGCAGGACAGGAGGGACTGAAGCTTTCTTT. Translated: CASSLSNRRTGGTEAFF.